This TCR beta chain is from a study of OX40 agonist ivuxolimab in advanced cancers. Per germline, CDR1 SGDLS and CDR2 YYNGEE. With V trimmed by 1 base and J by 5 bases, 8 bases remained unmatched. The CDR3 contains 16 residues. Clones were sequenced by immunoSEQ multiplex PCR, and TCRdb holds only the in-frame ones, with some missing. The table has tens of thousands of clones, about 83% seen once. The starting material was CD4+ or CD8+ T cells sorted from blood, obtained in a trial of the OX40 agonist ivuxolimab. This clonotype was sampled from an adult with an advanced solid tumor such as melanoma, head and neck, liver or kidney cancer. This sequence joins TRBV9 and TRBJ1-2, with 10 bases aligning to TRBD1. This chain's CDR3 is CASSVSVPGQGYGYTF. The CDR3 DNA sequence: TGTGCCAGCAGCGTATCAGTTCCGGGACAGGGGTATGGCTACACCTTC.